This T cell receptor (beta chain) comes out of a study of blood T cell repertoires in COVID-19. The germline V gene has CDR1 SEHNR and CDR2 FQNEAQ (reference sequence). The CDR3 covers 14 residues. The J segment lost 5 bases and the V segment lost 5 bases, leaving 4 bases of the junction unmatched. Original processing notes: How many nucleated cells were present was estimated from reference gene primer amplification. Here immunoSEQ multiplex PCR was the method, and the copy in TCRdb shows in-frame clones only, minus some. The V and J calls and clone size were taken over from that table, and D and trimming were inferred from the DNA. Of some 140,000 clones in the sample, roughly 80% were seen once.

Sequencing used peripheral blood. This clonotype originated in a woman aged 80 or over with acute or convalescent COVID-19. The chain couples TRBV7-9 to TRBJ1-4, with TRBD1 identical over 8 bases. CDR3 DNA sequence: TGTGCCAGCAGCAAAGGACAGGGAAATGAAAAACTGTTTTTT. Translating it yields CASSKGQGNEKLFF.